Reported below is one T cell receptor (beta chain). Use of 60 Vbeta and 13 Jbeta primers characterized the PCR. TCRdb keeps only in-frame clones here, not all; method: immunoSEQ multiplex PCR. The sample yields about 230,000 clones, roughly 84% seen once. The sample comes from a study of cytomegalovirus exposure and HLA in healthy donors. The V and J ends lost 3 bases and 7 bases, in that order; junction bases with no gene match: 8. Germline V gene sequence: CDR1 SGHRS, CDR2 YFSETQ. The CDR3 totals 15 residues. V usage is TRBV5-1 and J usage is TRBJ2-1; 9 bases are shared with TRBD2. The sequence derives from a girl aged 2-10 years in good health and CMV-seronegative. Sequencing was done on a sample of PBMCs. The CDR3 reads CASSYWSAGGNEQFF. The CDR3 coding sequence is TGCGCCAGCAGCTATTGGTCGGCGGGGGGGAATGAGCAGTTCTTC.